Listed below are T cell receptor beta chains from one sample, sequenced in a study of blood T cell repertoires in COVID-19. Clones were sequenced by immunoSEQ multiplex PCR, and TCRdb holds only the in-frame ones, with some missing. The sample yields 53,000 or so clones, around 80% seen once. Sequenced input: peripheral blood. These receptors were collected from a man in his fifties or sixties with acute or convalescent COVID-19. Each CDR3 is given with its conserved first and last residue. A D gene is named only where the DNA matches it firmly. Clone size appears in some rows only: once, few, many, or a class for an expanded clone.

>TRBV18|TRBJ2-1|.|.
TGTGCCAGCTCACCCACTCCCATCGACAGCTTGGGCAATGAGCAGTTCTTC
CASSPTPIDSLGNEQFF
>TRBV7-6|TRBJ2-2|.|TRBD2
TGTGCCAGCAGCTTAGGACTAGCGACCGGGGAGCTGTTTTTT
CASSLGLATGELFF
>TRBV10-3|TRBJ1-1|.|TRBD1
TGTGCCATCAGTGAAGGACAGGGTGGGGGTAACACTGAAGCTTTCTTT
CAISEGQGGGNTEAFF
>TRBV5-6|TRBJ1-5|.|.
TGTGCCAGCAGCCCGGACGGGAACAATCAGCCCCAGCATTTT
CASSPDGNNQPQHF
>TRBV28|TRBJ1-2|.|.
TGTGCCAGCAGTTTGCCTCAGGGGACGTATGGCTACACCTTC
CASSLPQGTYGYTF
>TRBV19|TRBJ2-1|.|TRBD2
TGTGCCAGTAGGGCGACTAGCGTGGGGGGCAATGAGCAGTTCTTC
CASRATSVGGNEQFF
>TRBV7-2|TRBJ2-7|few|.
TGTGCCAGCAGCTTAACTTGGGGCGGCCAAGAATACTTC
CASSLTWGGQEYF
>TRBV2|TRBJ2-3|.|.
TGTGCCAGCAGTCTCAGCACAGATACGCAGTATTTT
CASSLSTDTQYF
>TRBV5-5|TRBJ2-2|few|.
TGTGCCAGCAGGCAACGGGAAGGCACCGGGGAGCTGTTTTTT
CASRQREGTGELFF
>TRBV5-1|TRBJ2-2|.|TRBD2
TGCGCCAGCAGCGTGGGAGCGGGAGGGACCGGGGAGCTGTTTTTT
CASSVGAGGTGELFF
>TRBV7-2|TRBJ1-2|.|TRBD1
TGTGCCAGCAGCCCCGACAGGGAGAGGTTTAGCTATGGCTACACCTTC
CASSPDRERFSYGYTF
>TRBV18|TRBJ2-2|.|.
TGTGCCAGCTCACCTGGGATACAGGGCGGCACCGGGGAGCTGTTTTTT
CASSPGIQGGTGELFF
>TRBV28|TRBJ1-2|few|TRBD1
TGTGCCAGCAGGTCGACAGGGGTGGGTAACTATGGCTACACCTTC
CASRSTGVGNYGYTF
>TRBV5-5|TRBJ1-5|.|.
TGTGCCAGCAGTTGGACTTTGTTAGGAGGCAATCAGCCCCAGCATTTT
CASSWTLLGGNQPQHF
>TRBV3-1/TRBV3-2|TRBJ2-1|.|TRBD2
TGTGCCAGCAGCCAAGGACTAGCGGGAGTCAACAATGAGCAGTTCTTC
CASSQGLAGVNNEQFF
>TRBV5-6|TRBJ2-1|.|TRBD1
TGTGCCAGCAGCTACTCCGGGACAGGGGGTTACAATGAGCAGTTCTTC
CASSYSGTGGYNEQFF
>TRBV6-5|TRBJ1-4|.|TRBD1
TGTGCCAGCAGTAGACAGGGGCAGGAGGGAAAACTGTTTTTT
CASSRQGQEGKLFF
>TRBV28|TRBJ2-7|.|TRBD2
TGTGCCAGCAGTTTACCGGGACTAGGGCAATACGAGCAGTACTTC
CASSLPGLGQYEQYF
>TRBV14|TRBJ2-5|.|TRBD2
TGTGCCAGCAGCCAACTAGCGGGAGGCCAAGAGACCCAGTACTTC
CASSQLAGGQETQYF
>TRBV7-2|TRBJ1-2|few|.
TGTGCCAGCAGCCTTGACAGTAACCTTCGTGGCTACACCTTC
CASSLDSNLRGYTF
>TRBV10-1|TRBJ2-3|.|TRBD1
TGCGCCAGCAGTGAGCCGGGACAGGGTTCAGATACGCAGTATTTT
CASSEPGQGSDTQYF
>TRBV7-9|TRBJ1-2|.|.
TGTGCCAGCAGTTCCCTGACAGGCCCTTATGGCTACACCTTC
CASSSLTGPYGYTF
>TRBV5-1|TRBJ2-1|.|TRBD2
TGCGCCAGCAACTTTTCGCCGGGACTAGCGGACAATGAGCAGTTCTTC
CASNFSPGLADNEQFF
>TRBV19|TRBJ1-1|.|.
TGTGCCAGTCACAGGAACACTGAAGCTTTCTTT
CASHRNTEAFF